These T cell receptor beta chains were read from a single sample in a study of T cells in Graves' hyperthyroidism and ophthalmopathy. TCRdb re-derived calls from the multiplex PCR reads in MiXCR, one entry per CDR3 protein. The data show 350,000 to 400,000 distinct CDR3 sequences, about 19% seen once. The sequenced material came from blood. Source of these receptors: a woman younger than 30 with Graves' hyperthyroidism. The CDR3 runs from the conserved cysteine through the conserved F or W. The D gene is left open where the match is weak. The size entry is marked missing in some rows and otherwise reads once, few, many or a size class.

V,D,J,size,CDR3,DNA
TRBV20-1,-,TRBJ2-7,-,CSAKFYGRAYEQYF,TGCAGTGCCAAATTCTATGGACGGGCCTACGAGCAGTACTTC
TRBV5-1,-,TRBJ1-6,-,CASSLNSGGNSPLHF,TGCGCCAGCAGCCTCAACTCGGGGGGCAATTCACCCCTCCACTTT
TRBV2,-,TRBJ2-5,many,CASKGRGSAETQYF,TGTGCCAGCAAGGGCAGGGGATCCGCTGAGACCCAGTACTTC
TRBV29-1,-,TRBJ2-7,many,CSVSQGSGREQYF,TGCAGCGTTTCACAGGGTAGCGGTAGGGAGCAGTACTTC
TRBV12-3/TRBV12-4,-,TRBJ2-2,many,CASSLGDTLGTGELFF,TGTGCCAGCTCCCTCGGGGACACCCTAGGTACCGGGGAGCTGTTTTTT
TRBV12-5,-,TRBJ2-6,-,CASGLSSGANVLTF,TGTGCTAGTGGCCTGAGCTCTGGGGCCAACGTCCTGACTTTC
TRBV4-1,-,TRBJ2-2,-,CASSQAPSTYTGELFF,TGCGCCAGCAGCCAAGCACCTTCGACATACACCGGGGAGCTGTTTTTT
TRBV20-1,-,TRBJ1-5,many,CSARWGIGNQPQHF,TGCAGTGCTAGATGGGGGATTGGCAATCAGCCCCAGCATTTT
TRBV6-5,-,TRBJ1-3,many,CASSLSLGSGNTIYF,TGTGCCAGCAGTTTGTCGTTAGGGTCCGGAAACACCATATATTTT
TRBV7-3,-,TRBJ1-6,few,CASSLNPGLNSPLHF,TGTGCCAGCAGCTTAAATCCAGGCTTGAATTCACCCCTCCACTTT
TRBV6-1,TRBD2,TRBJ2-7,many,CASTLRLAGNYEQYF,TGTGCCAGCACCCTGCGACTAGCGGGGAACTACGAGCAGTACTTC